This T cell receptor beta chain was obtained from a study of patients and donors after allogeneic stem cell transplantation. A few counts support this clonotype. A single record per CDR3 protein comes from TCRdb applying MiXCR to the RT-PCR reads. The repertoire holds approximately 160,000 distinct CDR3 sequences, with about a quarter as singletons. CDR1 and CDR2 (germline): SGHRS, YFSETQ. The CDR3 length is 16 residues. V dropped 0 bases and J dropped 0 bases, with 10 bases sitting between them. The sequence came from a human donor who was either an allogeneic HSCT recipient or a stem cell or donor lymphocyte infusion donor (not recorded which). It is not recorded whose cells these are; they may come from a transplant donor. The chain has TRBV5-1 and TRBJ1-5; D might be TRBD1 (5 bases). The specimen was blood, either unsorted or a sorted T cell fraction (not recorded which). The CDR3 is CASSLDGHLSNQPQHF. CDR3 coding DNA: TGCGCCAGCAGCTTGGACGGACACCTTAGCAATCAGCCCCAGCATTTT.